These T cell receptor beta chains were read from a single sample in a study of T cell repertoires in cytomegalovirus infection. Their antigen targets remain unknown. MiXCR, run by TCRdb on the reads, gives a single entry per CDR3 protein. The sample consists of 100,000 to 150,000 distinct CDR3 sequences, 32% of them appearing once. This specimen was CD8+ T cells from cultured PBMCs, taken from culture after CMV antigen stimulation. These TCRs come from a human donor in good health (CMV status not recorded). Some clones in this sample may be carry-over from other donors' samples. The CDR3 runs from the conserved cysteine through the conserved F or W. A D gene is named only where the DNA matches it firmly. The size of a clone is reported for some rows only, either as once, few or many, or as a class for expanded clones.

>-|-|TRBV15|TRBJ1-1
CATSRDATVMNTEAFF
TGTGCCACCAGCAGAGATGCGACGGTGATGAACACTGAAGCTTTCTTT
>few|TRBD1|TRBV6-1|TRBJ1-6
CASSDAGGWNSPLHF
TGTGCCAGCAGTGACGCAGGGGGCTGGAATTCACCCCTCCACTTT
>-|-|TRBV25-1|TRBJ1-6
CASKEGSSYNSPLHF
TGTGCCAGCAAGGAGGGAAGCTCCTATAATTCACCCCTCCACTTT
>few|TRBD1|TRBV28|TRBJ1-1
CASSLWGAGGGENTEAFF
TGTGCCAGCAGTTTATGGGGCGCAGGGGGGGGCGAGAACACTGAAGCTTTCTTT
>few|-|TRBV4-1|TRBJ2-1
CASSQEGLRSYNEQFF
TGCGCCAGCAGCCAAGAAGGACTCCGCTCCTACAATGAGCAGTTCTTC
>few|-|TRBV28|TRBJ2-7
CASSLVGFSYEQYF
TGTGCCAGCAGTTTGGTCGGATTCTCCTACGAGCAGTACTTC
>-|-|TRBV7-9|TRBJ1-2
CASSLAQLNYGYTF
TGTGCCAGCAGCTTAGCTCAGCTAAACTATGGCTACACCTTC
>many|TRBD2|TRBV2|TRBJ2-5
CASRVLAGPQETQYF
TGTGCCAGCAGAGTTCTAGCGGGGCCCCAAGAGACCCAGTACTTC
>-|-|TRBV6-5|TRBJ2-1
CASSYLRRERRTYNEQFF
TGTGCCAGCAGTTACTTGCGCAGGGAACGCCGCACCTACAATGAGCAGTTCTTC
>-|-|TRBV5-6|TRBJ2-1
CASRRYSSGGLSYNEQFF
TGTGCCAGCAGACGATACAGTTCGGGGGGCCTTTCCTACAATGAGCAGTTCTTC
>-|-|TRBV2|TRBJ1-5
CASSGPDTYSNQPQHF
TGTGCCAGCAGTGGGCCTGACACTTATAGCAATCAGCCCCAGCATTTT
>-|-|TRBV11-2|TRBJ2-3
CASSQGLAVTDTQYF
TGTGCCAGCAGCCAGGGGCTAGCGGTTACAGATACGCAGTATTTT
>-|TRBD1|TRBV7-9|TRBJ1-1
CASSSPGQYTEAFF
TGTGCCAGCAGCTCTCCGGGACAGTACACTGAAGCTTTCTTT
>-|-|TRBV3-1|TRBJ1-5
CASSQDYAYQPQHF
TGTGCCAGCAGCCAAGATTACGCCTATCAGCCCCAGCATTTT
>-|-|TRBV7-6|TRBJ1-4
CASSLGVGDEKLFF
TGTGCCAGCAGCTTAGGGGTGGGGGATGAAAAACTGTTTTTT
>many|-|TRBV7-6|TRBJ2-7
CASSLEVASQVGDEQYF
TGTGCCAGCAGCTTAGAGGTGGCGAGCCAGGTCGGGGACGAGCAGTACTTC
>few|-|TRBV6-6|TRBJ1-2
CASSYGAGEPRSGYTF
TGTGCCAGCAGTTACGGAGCAGGGGAACCCCGCTCTGGCTACACCTTC